These T cell receptor beta chains were read from a single sample in a study of regulatory T cells in long-lasting Graves disease. TCRdb reprocessed the multiplex PCR reads via MiXCR and lists one record per CDR3 protein. The table has more than 350,000 distinct CDR3 sequences, around 14% seen once. The same sample was also studied in work on T cells in Graves' hyperthyroidism and ophthalmopathy.

Sequenced material: peripheral blood mononuclear cells (PBMCs), taken at new diagnosis, from a patient treated with antithyroid drugs. Receptor source: a woman in her 30s with Graves disease. Both conserved end residues are part of each CDR3. Fields, in order: J gene, V gene, D gene, clone size, CDR3 DNA, CDR3 protein. A D gene is named only where the DNA matches it firmly. Where a row states a size, it is once, few, many or the class of an expanded clone; other rows omit it.

j_call: TRBJ2-3; v_call: TRBV12-3/TRBV12-4; d_call: TRBD2; clone_size: .; cdr3_nt: TGTGCCAGCAGTTCCCTACGACTAGCGGGGGCTGAGTCAGATACGCAGTATTTT; cdr3_aa: CASSSLRLAGAESDTQYF
j_call: TRBJ1-5; v_call: TRBV6-2/TRBV6-3; d_call: .; clone_size: many; cdr3_nt: TGTGCCAGCAGTTACTCCGGGGCAGTTGGTGCTCAGCCCCAGCATTTT; cdr3_aa: CASSYSGAVGAQPQHF
j_call: TRBJ2-7; v_call: TRBV24-1; d_call: TRBD1; clone_size: .; cdr3_nt: TGTGCCACCAGTGCCCCAGGGACAGGCGGTTACGAGCAGTACTTC; cdr3_aa: CATSAPGTGGYEQYF
j_call: TRBJ2-3; v_call: TRBV20-1; d_call: .; clone_size: few; cdr3_nt: TGCAGTGCCACGACGCAGGAGGGCACAGATACGCAGTATTTT; cdr3_aa: CSATTQEGTDTQYF
j_call: TRBJ1-2; v_call: TRBV19; d_call: .; clone_size: few; cdr3_nt: TGTGCCAGTAACCCGGGAGGGATCGGCTATGGCTACACCTTC; cdr3_aa: CASNPGGIGYGYTF
j_call: TRBJ1-4; v_call: TRBV6-1; d_call: .; clone_size: once; cdr3_nt: TGTGCCAGCAGTCACAAGGGGTCAACTAATGAAAAACTGTTTTTT; cdr3_aa: CASSHKGSTNEKLFF
j_call: TRBJ2-2; v_call: TRBV25-1; d_call: TRBD2; clone_size: few; cdr3_nt: TGTGCCAGCAGTGGAGGGACTAGCATCACCGGGGAGCTGTTTTTT; cdr3_aa: CASSGGTSITGELFF
j_call: TRBJ1-5; v_call: TRBV15; d_call: TRBD1; clone_size: many; cdr3_nt: TGTGCCACCAGCACGGACAGGGAGAGCAATCAGCCCCAGCATTTT; cdr3_aa: CATSTDRESNQPQHF
j_call: TRBJ2-2; v_call: TRBV7-9; d_call: .; clone_size: many; cdr3_nt: TGTGCCAGCAGCCCAACCCTCACCATTCTGAACACCGGGGAGCTGTTTTTT; cdr3_aa: CASSPTLTILNTGELFF
j_call: TRBJ2-3; v_call: TRBV20-1; d_call: TRBD1; clone_size: .; cdr3_nt: TGCAGTGCTAGCCCGGGACAGGGAGACACAGATACGCAGTATTTT; cdr3_aa: CSASPGQGDTDTQYF
j_call: TRBJ1-6; v_call: TRBV30; d_call: .; clone_size: many; cdr3_nt: TGTGCCTGGGGACCGCTCCCCCTCCACTTT; cdr3_aa: CAWGPLPLHF